This T cell receptor (beta chain) emerged from a study of shared clonotypes between healthy human individuals. V lost 1 base and J lost 4, with 13 bases in between. CDR3 length: 16 residues. Germline V gene sequence: CDR1 MGHRA, CDR2 YSYEKL. TCRdb's copy holds only in-frame clones and misses some; the assay was immunoSEQ multiplex PCR. Here the sample spans approximately 2.5 million clones, 93% being singletons. Specimen: naive CD4+ T cells from PBMCs. The subset: CD45RA+ positively selected. The genes are TRBV4-1 and TRBJ2-2; no definite D call. This receptor was obtained from a man aged 18 to 29 in good health. Some clones in this sample may be carry-over from other donors' samples. The CDR3 DNA follows: TGCGCCAGCAGCCAAGGACGCGACTTCTTCACCGGGGAGCTGTTTTTT. Translation gives CASSQGRDFFTGELFF.